The 6 T cell receptor beta chains presented below share a single source sample, sequenced in a study of blood T cells in healthy people across ages. With a J-beta primer mix and a sample-barcoded 5' primer, a second PCR ran about 7 to 12 cycles. TCRdb re-derived calls from the 5' RACE reads in MiXCR, one entry per CDR3 protein. Here the sample spans fewer than 1.5 million distinct CDR3 sequences, approximately 42% being singletons. Sequencing was performed on blood. The receptors were gathered from a woman under 30 in good health.

There are a few counts of this clonotype. J is TRBJ2-1 and V is TRBV27; weak D call: TRBD2 (7 bases). The V and J ends lost 7 bases and 10 bases respectively, with 17 bases between them. CDR1 and CDR2 (germline): MNHEY, SMNVEV (reference sequence). This CDR3 is 13 amino acids long. CDR3: CASTPSGGVEQFF. In nucleotides, the CDR3 is TGTGCCAGCACCCCCTCGGGGGGCGTAGAGCAGTTCTTC.

This clonotype was counted only a few times. This sequence joins TRBV6-1 and TRBJ2-7, with TRBD1 matching over 8 bases. This CDR3 has 14 amino acids. The ends lost 4 bases at V and 3 bases at J; junction bases unmatched: 5. The V gene's germline CDR1 is MNHNS and CDR2 SASEGT. The CDR3 DNA follows: TGTGCCAGCAGTGTATTGACAGGGGACTACGAGCAGTACTTC. Encoded protein: CASSVLTGDYEQYF.

Comments on this clonotype: A much more abundant neighbour one base away suggests this may be a read error. The V gene is TRBV7-8, the J gene TRBJ2-1; the match to TRBD2 covers 7 bases. The CDR3 is made up of 14 amino acids. CDR1 SGHVS and CDR2 FQNEAQ come from the germline V gene. V was pared by 3 bases and J by 10 bases, with 9 bases of the junction left unmatched. The CDR3 reads CASSFGGNSYEQFF. CDR3 in DNA: TGTGCCAGCAGCTTCGGGGGGAACTCCTACGAGCAGTTCTTC.

V and J are TRBV28 and TRBJ1-2; D is perhaps TRBD1 (5 bases). The CDR3 sequence is 16 residues long. Germline V gene sequence: CDR1 MDHEN, CDR2 SYDVKM. The V gene lost 6 bases and the J gene lost 0 bases, with 17 bases spanning the gap. The CDR3 DNA reads as TGTGCCAGCAGCCGTAGTTCGACGGGGGCTAACTATGGCTACACCTTC. It specifies CASSRSSTGANYGYTF.

V gene TRBV19 combines with J gene TRBJ2-5, with D unresolved. V gave up 1 base and J gave up 11 bases, with 14 bases separating them. This CDR3 has 13 amino acids. Looked up from germline, CDR1 is LNHDA and CDR2 is SQIVND (reference sequence). CDR3 DNA: TGTGCCAGTAGTATAGTCACAGACAATGAGCAGTACTTC. Amino acid sequence: CASSIVTDNEQYF.

This clonotype was counted between two and nine times. The rearrangement joins TRBV2 to TRBJ2-3; TRBD1 or TRBD2 may be the D gene (5 bases each). CDR3 length equals 14 residues. V was clipped by 7 bases and J by 6 bases, with 17 bases between them. CDR1 is SNHLY and CDR2 is FYNNEI in the germline V gene. The CDR3 region is CASKKGPKDDTQYF. CDR3 DNA: TGTGCCAGCAAGAAGGGACCTAAGGATGATACGCAGTATTTT. Together with reference TRBV2 and TRBJ2-3, the CDR3 gives the full variable domain: EPEVTQTPSHQVTQMGQEVILRCVPISNHLYFYWYRQILGQKVEFLVSFYNNEISEKSEIFDDQFSVERPDGSNFTLKIRSTKLEDSAMYFCASKKGPKDDTQYFGPGTRLTVL.